The present entry profiles one T cell receptor (beta chain) with its context. What this receptor recognizes is not known. Per-base qualities were not stored, and no clone one base away is much larger. At the DNA level, this CDR3 is encoded by other sequences in the same sample as well. This sample was included in a study of shared clonotypes between healthy human individuals (dated by TCRdb to 2019 to 2021). The study in broad terms: The cohort comprised a couple of women and a few men aged 18 to 49 years. For each donor, three plates each were used for CD4 naive and CD4 memory, two plates were used for CD8 naive, and one plate was used for CD8 memory. To estimate repertoire size and how much clonotype sharing occurs between individuals, the study deeply sequenced the blood TCR repertoires of about five healthy adults. To increase sequencing depth and limit assay-specific biases, TCR repertoire library preparation and sequencing were carried out by different laboratories using diverse techniques. Between about 0.94 and 8.9 billion PBMCs per donor were obtained by leukapheresis. Study-wide findings and limitations: Across a few donors, about 4.5% of naive CD4, roughly 3.5% of naive CD8, roughly 2.3% of memory CD4, and over 0.35% of memory CD8 clonotypes were shared. Naive subsets generally had larger estimated clonotype richness than memory subsets did. Because the study included only a small number of donors, the genetic and exposure-history diversity represented was limited. Incomplete sequencing was indicated by rarefaction of sorted-subset datasets, despite the large sequencing depth. Pairwise subsampling led to the expectation that sequencing depth would affect the degree of clonotype sharing among donors. Sampling was limited to blood, and TCR repertoires in tissue likely differ from TCR repertoires in blood. Higher generation probabilities were observed for clonotypes shared by all four sorted-subset donors than for non-shared clonotypes.

The donors were healthy, HIV-negative adults with no recently reported acute infections or vaccinations. Only Caucasian adults living in Nashville, Tennessee, USA were represented among the donors. Magnetic negative selection was used to enrich CD4+ T cells, after which naive cells were positively selected on CD45RA and the negative fraction became the memory subset. After blood collection by leukapheresis, PBMCs were isolated using Ficoll-Histopaque density gradient centrifugation and then cryopreserved in the vapor phase of liquid nitrogen. Analytical flow cytometry was used to check the purity and quantity of each magnetically sorted T cell population. Genomic DNA was isolated from each sorted fraction and quantified by UV absorbance on a Nanodrop 2000c. Using the deep immunoSEQ assay, multiplex PCR amplified TCR CDR3 regions from genomic DNA. Extracted genomic DNA from each cell subset was spread evenly across all wells of several immunoSEQ 96-well plates, with each plate serving as a replicate. Each replicate PCR for sorted subsets received about 220 ng genomic DNA, equal to tens of thousands of T cell genomes. Purified libraries were measured with a Qubit 3.0 fluorometer, size-checked on a Bioanalyzer 2100, and measured again with the KAPA Library Quantification kit. Each immunoSEQ 96-well plate was sequenced on its own single-read 150-cycle Illumina NextSeq 550 flow cell. As for the authors' bioinformatics: Because the immunoSEQ output included only junctional sequences and no quality scores, the filtering could not be the same as the filtering used for full-length reads. To assign V/J genes and CDR3, sequences were annotated against IMGT germline references using PyIR, a Python wrapper for IgBLAST v1.9. Reads were filtered out if the reads had weak V/J assignments (E-value above 1e-6), no CDR3, stop codons, out-of-frame junctions, or ambiguous translated residues. V3J clonotypes were defined as sequences sharing an identical inferred V gene, J gene, and CDR3 amino acid sequence. To compute the percentage overlap between repertoires, the number of shared unique clonotypes was divided by the size of the smaller repertoire. Repertoire richness was assessed with RTK rarefaction, the Chao1 estimator, and Recon v2.1 estimates of unobserved clonotypes. Generation probabilities for all TCRbeta clonotypes obtained by the gDNA method from four donors were computed using OLGA. The clones in this table, taken by TCRdb from immuneACCESS, are in-frame only. Not every clone is retained; where verified, under half of the shortfall comes from an unresolved V gene, and the cause of the rest is unknown. V, J and clone size reflect that table, while D and trimming were determined from the DNA. Within this sample are about 1.1 million clones, with roughly 80% of them counted one time only. Clones ranked in the top ten supply almost 0.9% of the sample.

From its cysteine to its phenylalanine, the CDR3 spans 14 amino acids. The entry retains the CDR3 DNA only, 42 bases that are in frame from base 1. Clipping removes 2 bases from V and 1 base from J, with 2 as the unmatched junction base count. CDR1 and CDR2 were assigned from the germline V gene as SGHRS and YFSETQ. This receptor was obtained from a man aged 18 to 29 in good health. Some clones in this sample may be carry-over from other donors' samples. Recombination joined TRBV5-1 with TRBJ2-7, and TRBD2 matches 8 of the central bases. Sequenced material: memory CD4+ T cells from PBMCs. Sample cell subset or site, as interpreted from the label and publication: CD45RA-negative fraction. The CDR3 has the sequence CASSFTSGSYEQYF. The DNA is as follows: TGCGCCAGCAGCTTTACTAGCGGTTCCTACGAGCAGTACTTC.